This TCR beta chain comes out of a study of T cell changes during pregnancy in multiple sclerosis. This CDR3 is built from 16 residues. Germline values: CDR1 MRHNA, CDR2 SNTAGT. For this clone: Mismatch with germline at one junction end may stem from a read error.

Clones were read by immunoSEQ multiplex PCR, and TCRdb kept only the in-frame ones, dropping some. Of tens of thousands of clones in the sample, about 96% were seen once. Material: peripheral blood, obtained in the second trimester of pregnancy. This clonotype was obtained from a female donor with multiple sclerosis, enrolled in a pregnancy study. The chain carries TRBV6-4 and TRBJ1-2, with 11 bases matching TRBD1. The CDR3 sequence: CASSHSWTGGCYGYTF. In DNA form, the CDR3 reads TGTGCCAGCAGTCACTCATGGACAGGGGGCTGTTATGGCTACACCTTC.